A single TCR beta chain is shown here with its context. What it binds is unknown. The PCR used 60 Vbeta and 13 Jbeta primers. TCRdb's table, derived via immunoSEQ multiplex PCR, lists solely in-frame clones and lacks some. This table holds over 150,000 clones, approximately 88% found once. Germline-derived CDR1 and CDR2 are SGHRS and YFSETQ. The CDR3 runs to 17 residues. V gave up 4 bases and J gave up 7 bases; unmatched junction bases: 10. The data were obtained in a study of cytomegalovirus exposure and HLA in healthy donors. Study information: 81% of roughly 430 genotyped donors fell in the Caucasian-associated ancestry cluster. Findings and limits, study-wide: Reported findings show TCR beta sequences accurately forecast HLA-A and HLA-B alleles in most subjects. When analyzed later, a missense DCLRE1C variant was found to be linked to TCR beta V- and J-gene trimming. Versus the roughly 700-donor mean, an Asian-associated ancestry cluster reportedly showed fewer N-insertions in a later analysis.

The sequenced sample was PBMCs. This TCR was sampled from a boy aged 2 to 10 in good health and CMV-seronegative. This rearrangement joins TRBV5-1 to TRBJ2-1, with TRBD2 matching over 14 bases. For the CDR3, the DNA is TGCGCCAGCAGCAAGTTCCCCGGGACTAGCGGGAGAAATGAGCAGTTCTTC. This gives the protein CASSKFPGTSGRNEQFF.